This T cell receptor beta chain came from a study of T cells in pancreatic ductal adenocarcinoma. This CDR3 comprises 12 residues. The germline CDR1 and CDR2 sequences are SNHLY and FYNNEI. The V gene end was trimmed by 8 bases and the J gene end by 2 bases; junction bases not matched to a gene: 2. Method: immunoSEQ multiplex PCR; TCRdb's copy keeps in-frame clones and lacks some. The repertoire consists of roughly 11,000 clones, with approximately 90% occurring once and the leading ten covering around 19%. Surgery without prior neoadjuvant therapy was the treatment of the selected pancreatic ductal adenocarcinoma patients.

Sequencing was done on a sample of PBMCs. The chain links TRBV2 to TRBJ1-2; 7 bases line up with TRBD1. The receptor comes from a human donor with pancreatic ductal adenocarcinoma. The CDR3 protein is CASEDRNYGYTF. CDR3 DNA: TGTGCCAGCGAGGACAGGAACTATGGCTACACCTTC. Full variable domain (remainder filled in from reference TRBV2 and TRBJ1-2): EPEVTQTPSHQVTQMGQEVILRCVPISNHLYFYWYRQILGQKVEFLVSFYNNEISEKSEIFDDQFSVERPDGSNFTLKIRSTKLEDSAMYFCASEDRNYGYTFGSGTRLTVV.